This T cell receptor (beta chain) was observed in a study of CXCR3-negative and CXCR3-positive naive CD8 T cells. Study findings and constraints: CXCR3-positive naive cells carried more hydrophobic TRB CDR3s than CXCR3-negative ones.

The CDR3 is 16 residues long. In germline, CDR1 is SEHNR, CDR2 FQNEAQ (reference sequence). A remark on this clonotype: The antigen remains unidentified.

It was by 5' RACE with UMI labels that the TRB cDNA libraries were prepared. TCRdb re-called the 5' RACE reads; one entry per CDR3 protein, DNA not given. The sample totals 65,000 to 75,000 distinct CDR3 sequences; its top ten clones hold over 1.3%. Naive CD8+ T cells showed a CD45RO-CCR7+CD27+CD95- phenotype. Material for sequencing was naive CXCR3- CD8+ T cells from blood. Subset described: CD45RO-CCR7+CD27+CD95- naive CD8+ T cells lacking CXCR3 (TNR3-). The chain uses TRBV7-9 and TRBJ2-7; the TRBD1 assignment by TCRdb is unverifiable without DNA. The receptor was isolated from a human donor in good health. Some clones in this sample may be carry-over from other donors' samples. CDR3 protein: CASSQNRDTYSYEQYF.